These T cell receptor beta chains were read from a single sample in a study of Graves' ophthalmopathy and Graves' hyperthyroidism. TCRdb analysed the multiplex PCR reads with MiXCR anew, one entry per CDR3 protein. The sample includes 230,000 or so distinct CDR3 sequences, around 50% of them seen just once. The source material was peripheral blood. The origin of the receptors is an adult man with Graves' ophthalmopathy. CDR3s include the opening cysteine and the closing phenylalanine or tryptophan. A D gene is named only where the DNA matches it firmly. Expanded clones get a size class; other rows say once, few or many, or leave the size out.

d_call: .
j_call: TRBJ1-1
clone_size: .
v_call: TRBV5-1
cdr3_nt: TGCGCCAGCAGCCTCATGCGGACGGATGATGAAGCTTTCTTT
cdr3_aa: CASSLMRTDDEAFF

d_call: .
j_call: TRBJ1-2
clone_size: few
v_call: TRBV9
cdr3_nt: TGTGCCAGCAGCTTAAGCGCCGAGAACTATGGCTACACCTTC
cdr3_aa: CASSLSAENYGYTF

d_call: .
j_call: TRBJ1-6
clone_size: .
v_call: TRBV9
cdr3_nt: TGTGCCAGCAGGCCCGTCCTTCATTCACCCCTCCACTTT
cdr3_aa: CASRPVLHSPLHF

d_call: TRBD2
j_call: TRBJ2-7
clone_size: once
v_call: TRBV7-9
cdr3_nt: TGCGCCAGCAGCCAGGGACTAGCGGGAGCTAGCGAGCAGTACTTC
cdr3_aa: CASSQGLAGASEQYF

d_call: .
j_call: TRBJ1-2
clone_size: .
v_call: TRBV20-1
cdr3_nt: TGCAGTGCTTGGCCGGACGGGGCCAACTATGGCTACACCTTC
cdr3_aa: CSAWPDGANYGYTF

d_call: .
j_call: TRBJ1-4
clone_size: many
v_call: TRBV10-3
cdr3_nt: TGTGCCATCAGCCAGGACCGCGGGCGCCACGAAAAACTGTTTTTT
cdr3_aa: CAISQDRGRHEKLFF

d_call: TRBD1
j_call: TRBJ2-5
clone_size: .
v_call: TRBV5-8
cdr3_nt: TGTGCCAGCAGCGCCTATACAGGGGGCGGGAAAGAGACCCAGTACTTC
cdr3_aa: CASSAYTGGGKETQYF

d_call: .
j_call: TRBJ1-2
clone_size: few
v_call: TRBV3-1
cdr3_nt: TGTGCCAGCAGCCAAGATCGACAGGTACTCCTCGGCTACACCTTC
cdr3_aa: CASSQDRQVLLGYTF

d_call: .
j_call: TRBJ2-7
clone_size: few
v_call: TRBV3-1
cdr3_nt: TGTGCCAGCAGCCAAGCACACGAGCAGTACTTC
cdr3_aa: CASSQAHEQYF

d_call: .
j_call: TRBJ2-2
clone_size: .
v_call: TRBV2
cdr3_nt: TGTGCCAGCACGGTGGGGACCGGGGAGCTGTTTTTT
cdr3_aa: CASTVGTGELFF

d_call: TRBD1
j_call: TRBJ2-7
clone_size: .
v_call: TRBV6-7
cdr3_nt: TGTGCCAGCAGACTCCGGGACAGGCAGTACTTC
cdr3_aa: CASRLRDRQYF

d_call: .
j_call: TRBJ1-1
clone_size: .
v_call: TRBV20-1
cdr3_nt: TGCAGTGCGGGAGGACAGACGAACACTGAAGCTTTCTTT
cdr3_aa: CSAGGQTNTEAFF

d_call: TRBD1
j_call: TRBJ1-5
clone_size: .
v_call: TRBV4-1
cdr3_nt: TGCGCCAGCAGCCAAGCACAGGGGCGAAATAGCAATCAGCCCCAGCATTTT
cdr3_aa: CASSQAQGRNSNQPQHF

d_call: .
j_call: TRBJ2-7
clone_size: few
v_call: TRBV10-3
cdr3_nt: TGTGCCATCAGTCCAGCGGACGGGCCATCCGAGCAGTACTTC
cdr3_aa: CAISPADGPSEQYF

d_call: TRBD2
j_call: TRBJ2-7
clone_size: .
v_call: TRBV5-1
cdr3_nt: TGCGCCAGCAGCCTCGGACTAGCGGTGATCTACGAGCAGTACTTC
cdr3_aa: CASSLGLAVIYEQYF

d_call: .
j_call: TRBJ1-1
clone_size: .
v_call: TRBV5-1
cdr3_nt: TGTGCCAGCAGCACCCAGGGTACTGAAGCTTTCTTT
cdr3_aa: CASSTQGTEAFF

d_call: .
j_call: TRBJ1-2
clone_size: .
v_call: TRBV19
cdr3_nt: TGTGCCAGTAGTATCATGGCGGATTACGACTATGGCTACACCTTC
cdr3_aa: CASSIMADYDYGYTF

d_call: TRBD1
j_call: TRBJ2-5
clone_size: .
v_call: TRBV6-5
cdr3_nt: TGTGCCAGCAGTCGCCGCCATTCGCTCCAGGGGGCTAAAGAAGAGACCCAGTACTTC
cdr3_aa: CASSRRHSLQGAKEETQYF

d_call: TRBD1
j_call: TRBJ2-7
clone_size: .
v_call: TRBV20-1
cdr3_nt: TGCAGTGCTAGAGATCCTGGGACAGCGAATTCCTACGAGCAGTACTTC
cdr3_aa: CSARDPGTANSYEQYF

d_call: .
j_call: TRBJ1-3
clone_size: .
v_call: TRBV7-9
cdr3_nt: TGTGCCAGCAGCTTAGATGGGTATGGCTCTGGAAACACCATATATTTT
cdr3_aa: CASSLDGYGSGNTIYF

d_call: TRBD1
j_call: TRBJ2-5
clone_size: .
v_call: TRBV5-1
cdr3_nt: TGCGCCAGCAGCGTTGGACAGGGAGTAGAGACCCAGTACTTC
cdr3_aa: CASSVGQGVETQYF

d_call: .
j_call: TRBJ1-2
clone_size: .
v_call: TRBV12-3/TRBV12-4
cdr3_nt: TGTGCCAGCAGTCGCGGGCCAGATTTCTATGGCTACACCTTC
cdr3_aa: CASSRGPDFYGYTF

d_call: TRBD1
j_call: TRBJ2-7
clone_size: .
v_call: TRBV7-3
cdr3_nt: TGTGCCAGCAGTCCGGGACAGGGCAACGAGCAGTACTTC
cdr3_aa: CASSPGQGNEQYF

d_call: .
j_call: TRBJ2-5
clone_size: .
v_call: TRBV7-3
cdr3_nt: TGTGCCAGCAGTTTTTGGAGGGAAGAAGAGACCCAGTACTTC
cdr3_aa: CASSFWREEETQYF

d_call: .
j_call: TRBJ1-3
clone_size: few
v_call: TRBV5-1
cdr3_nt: TGCGCCAGCAGCTTGTACACATCTGGAAACACCATATATTTT
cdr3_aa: CASSLYTSGNTIYF

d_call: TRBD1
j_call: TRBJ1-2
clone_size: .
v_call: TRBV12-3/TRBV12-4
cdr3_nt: TGTGCCAGCAGTTCCAGGACAGGGGGCCCTAGCAACTATGACTACACCTTC
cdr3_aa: CASSSRTGGPSNYDYTF

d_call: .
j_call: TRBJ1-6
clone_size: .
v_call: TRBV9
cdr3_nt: TGTGCCAGCAGCGCACAGGTAAACAATTCACCCCTCCACTTT
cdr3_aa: CASSAQVNNSPLHF

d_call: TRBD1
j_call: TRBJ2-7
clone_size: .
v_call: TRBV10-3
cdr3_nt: TGTGCCAGCAGTGAAAGGGACAGGGGGCGCGAGCAGTACTTC
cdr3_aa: CASSERDRGREQYF

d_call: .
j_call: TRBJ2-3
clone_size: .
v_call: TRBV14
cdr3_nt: TGTGCCAGCAGCAATCTGGTGCACAACACAGATACGCAGTATTTT
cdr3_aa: CASSNLVHNTDTQYF

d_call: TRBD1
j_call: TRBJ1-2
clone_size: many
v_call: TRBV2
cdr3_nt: TGTGCCAGCAGCGGACAGGGAAACTATGGCTACACCTTC
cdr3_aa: CASSGQGNYGYTF

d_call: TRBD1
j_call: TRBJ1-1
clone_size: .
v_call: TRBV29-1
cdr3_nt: TGCAGCGTTGAGCCTGGACAGGGGAACACTGAAGCTTTCTTT
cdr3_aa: CSVEPGQGNTEAFF

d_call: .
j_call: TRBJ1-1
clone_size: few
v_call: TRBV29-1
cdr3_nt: TGCAGCGGCTCGAGACAGACAAACACTGAAGCTTTCTTT
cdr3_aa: CSGSRQTNTEAFF

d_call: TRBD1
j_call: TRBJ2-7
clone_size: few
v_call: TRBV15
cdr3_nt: TGTGCCACCAGCGACCTCTCGGGACAGGCCTACGAGCAGTACTTC
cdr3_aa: CATSDLSGQAYEQYF

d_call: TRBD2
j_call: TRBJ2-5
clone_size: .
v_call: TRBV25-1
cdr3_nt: TGTGCCAGCAGTGAAAACGGGAGGGGGACCCAGTACTTC
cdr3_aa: CASSENGRGTQYF

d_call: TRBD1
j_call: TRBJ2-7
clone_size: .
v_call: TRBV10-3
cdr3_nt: TGTGCCATCAGTGTTGCGGGACAGGGAGCCCACGAGCAGTACTTC
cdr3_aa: CAISVAGQGAHEQYF

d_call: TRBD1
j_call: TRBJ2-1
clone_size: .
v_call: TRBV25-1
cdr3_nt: TGTGCCAGCAGCCCCTCCCGACAGGGGGTCGGATCCAATGAGCAGTTCTTC
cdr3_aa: CASSPSRQGVGSNEQFF

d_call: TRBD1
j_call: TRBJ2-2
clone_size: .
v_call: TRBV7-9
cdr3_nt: TGTGCCAGCAGCCCGTCGGGACAGAGGAACACCGGGGAGCTGTTTTTT
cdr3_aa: CASSPSGQRNTGELFF

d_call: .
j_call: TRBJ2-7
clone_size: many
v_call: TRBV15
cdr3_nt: TGTGCCACCAGCAGAGCGACAGGATCGGTCTACGAGCAGTACTTC
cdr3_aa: CATSRATGSVYEQYF

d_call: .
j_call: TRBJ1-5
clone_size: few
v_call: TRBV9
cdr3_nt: TGTGCCAGCAGCTTGGATCCCGGGACACGAGATAGCAATCAGCCCCAGCATTTT
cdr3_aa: CASSLDPGTRDSNQPQHF

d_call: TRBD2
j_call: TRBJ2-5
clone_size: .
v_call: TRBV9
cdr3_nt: TGTGCCAGCAGCTCGGGACGGGCTAGCGGGACCGAGACCCAGTACTTC
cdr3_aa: CASSSGRASGTETQYF

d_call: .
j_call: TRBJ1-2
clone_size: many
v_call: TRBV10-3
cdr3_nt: TGTGCCATCAGTGAGCCCGCAGACAGTTTCTATGGCTACACCTTC
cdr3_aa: CAISEPADSFYGYTF

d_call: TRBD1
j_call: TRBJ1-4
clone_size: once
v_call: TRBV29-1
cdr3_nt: TGCAGCGTTACAGGGGGCGCGTTTGAAACTAATGAAAAACTGTTTTTT
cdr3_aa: CSVTGGAFETNEKLFF

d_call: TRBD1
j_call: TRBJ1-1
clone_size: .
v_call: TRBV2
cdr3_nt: TGTGCCAGCAGTGGCAAGGGGGCGAACACTGAAGCTTTCTTT
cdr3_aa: CASSGKGANTEAFF

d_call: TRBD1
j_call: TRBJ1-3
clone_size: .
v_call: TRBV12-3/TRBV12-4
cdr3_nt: TGTGCCAGCAACAGGGGACAGGGAGCAGGAAACACCATATATTTT
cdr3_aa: CASNRGQGAGNTIYF

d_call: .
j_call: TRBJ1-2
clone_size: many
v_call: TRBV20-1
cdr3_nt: TGCAGTGCTAGCGAGCGGACCTATGGCTACACCTTC
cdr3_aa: CSASERTYGYTF